This TCR beta chain came from a study of T cell changes during pregnancy in multiple sclerosis. Data came from immunoSEQ multiplex PCR; TCRdb stores just in-frame clones and leaves some out. The table lists 30,000 to 35,000 clones, around 89% of them singletons. The CDR3 length is 17 residues. With 0 bases removed from V and 10 bases from J, the gap between germline ends came to 22 bases. Germline CDR1 is LGHNA and CDR2 is YNFKEQ. The rearrangement links TRBV4-2 to TRBJ2-1; D perhaps matches TRBD1 (6 bases). The specimen was CD8+ T cells from peripheral blood mononuclear cells, collected in the second trimester of pregnancy. This sequence was found in a female donor with multiple sclerosis, enrolled in a pregnancy study. This CDR3 reads CASSQDTALGAAREQFF. The CDR3 DNA sequence: TGTGCCAGCAGCCAAGATACGGCGTTGGGGGCAGCCAGGGAGCAGTTCTTC.